Listed below are T cell receptor beta chains from one sample, sequenced in a study of early T cells in non-severe SARS-CoV-2 infection. TCRdb passed the 5' RACE reads through MiXCR, listing each CDR3 protein once. The sample lists tens of thousands of distinct CDR3 sequences, over 8% seen once, with less than 20% in the top ten. The sequenced sample was whole blood, obtained at baseline. The receptors were gathered from an adult who was a healthcare worker with PCR-confirmed SARS-CoV-2 infection or an uninfected control (not recorded which). Each CDR3 is given with its conserved first and last residue. The order of the fields is clone size, V gene, J gene, D gene, CDR3 length, CDR3 protein, CDR3 DNA. D genes are given only for firm matches. Clone size is given for some rows only: seen once, a few or many times, or a class if the clone is expanded.

clone size: NA
V gene: TRBV21-1
J gene: TRBJ1-2
D gene: NA
CDR3 length: 14
CDR3 protein: CASSPRTGTHGYTF
CDR3 DNA: TGTGCCAGCAGCCCGCGGACAGGGACTCATGGCTACACCTTC

clone size: many
V gene: TRBV19
J gene: TRBJ1-1
D gene: NA
CDR3 length: 15
CDR3 protein: CASSMGFGRNTEAFF
CDR3 DNA: TGTGCCAGTAGTATGGGGTTTGGGAGGAACACTGAAGCTTTCTTT

clone size: NA
V gene: TRBV14
J gene: TRBJ2-7
D gene: TRBD2
CDR3 length: 14
CDR3 protein: CASSRSGASVVQYF
CDR3 DNA: TGTGCCAGCAGCCGCAGCGGGGCGAGTGTTGTGCAGTACTTC

clone size: NA
V gene: TRBV28
J gene: TRBJ2-2
D gene: NA
CDR3 length: 12
CDR3 protein: CATRGVTGELFF
CDR3 DNA: TGTGCCACCAGGGGAGTTACCGGGGAGCTGTTTTTT

clone size: NA
V gene: TRBV11-2
J gene: TRBJ2-5
D gene: TRBD2
CDR3 length: 17
CDR3 protein: CASSLGLAGGPWETQYF
CDR3 DNA: TGTGCCAGCAGCCTCGGACTAGCGGGAGGGCCATGGGAGACCCAGTACTTC

clone size: many
V gene: TRBV14
J gene: TRBJ2-7
D gene: NA
CDR3 length: 13
CDR3 protein: CASSQVKGGEQYF
CDR3 DNA: TGTGCCAGCAGCCAAGTGAAGGGGGGCGAGCAGTACTTC

clone size: NA
V gene: TRBV7-2
J gene: TRBJ2-6
D gene: TRBD2
CDR3 length: 17
CDR3 protein: CASSLGLAGGGANVLTF
CDR3 DNA: TGTGCCAGCAGCTTAGGCCTAGCGGGAGGTGGGGCCAACGTCCTGACTTTC

clone size: NA
V gene: TRBV7-8
J gene: TRBJ2-7
D gene: NA
CDR3 length: 13
CDR3 protein: CASSLEDSYEQYF
CDR3 DNA: TGTGCCAGCAGCTTAGAAGACTCCTACGAGCAGTACTTC

clone size: many
V gene: TRBV24-1
J gene: TRBJ2-1
D gene: TRBD2
CDR3 length: 14
CDR3 protein: CATSVAGGGNEQFF
CDR3 DNA: TGTGCCACCAGCGTAGCGGGAGGGGGCAATGAGCAGTTCTTC

clone size: NA
V gene: TRBV6-2/TRBV6-3
J gene: TRBJ1-3
D gene: NA
CDR3 length: 18
CDR3 protein: CASTDTPGWADSGNTIYF
CDR3 DNA: TGTGCCAGCACCGACACCCCCGGATGGGCTGACTCTGGAAACACCATATATTTT

clone size: few
V gene: TRBV15
J gene: TRBJ2-5
D gene: NA
CDR3 length: 12
CDR3 protein: CATGGGQETQYF
CDR3 DNA: TGTGCCACCGGGGGCGGCCAAGAGACCCAGTACTTC

clone size: many
V gene: TRBV18
J gene: TRBJ2-7
D gene: NA
CDR3 length: 16
CDR3 protein: CASSPQTGTASYEQYF
CDR3 DNA: TGTGCCAGCTCACCTCAGACCGGGACGGCCTCCTACGAGCAGTACTTC

clone size: NA
V gene: TRBV29-1
J gene: TRBJ2-7
D gene: TRBD1
CDR3 length: 14
CDR3 protein: CSVATGTGSYEQYF
CDR3 DNA: TGCAGCGTCGCGACTGGGACAGGGAGTTACGAGCAGTACTTC

clone size: few
V gene: TRBV7-9
J gene: TRBJ1-2
D gene: NA
CDR3 length: 12
CDR3 protein: CASSLESLGYTF
CDR3 DNA: TGTGCCAGCAGCTTAGAGTCTCTCGGCTACACCTTC

clone size: many
V gene: TRBV20-1
J gene: TRBJ1-1
D gene: NA
CDR3 length: 13
CDR3 protein: CSASWDWGTEAFF
CDR3 DNA: TGCAGTGCTAGTTGGGATTGGGGCACTGAAGCTTTCTTT

clone size: few
V gene: TRBV28
J gene: TRBJ2-3
D gene: NA
CDR3 length: 14
CDR3 protein: CASIQGIGADTQYF
CDR3 DNA: TGTGCCAGCATACAGGGAATCGGGGCAGATACGCAGTATTTT

clone size: many
V gene: TRBV20-1
J gene: TRBJ2-7
D gene: TRBD1
CDR3 length: 14
CDR3 protein: CSLKGTGDAYEQYF
CDR3 DNA: TGCAGCCTTAAAGGGACAGGGGACGCCTACGAGCAGTACTTC

clone size: many
V gene: TRBV28
J gene: TRBJ2-1
D gene: NA
CDR3 length: 13
CDR3 protein: CASTGENGDEQFF
CDR3 DNA: TGTGCCAGCACGGGTGAAAACGGCGATGAGCAGTTCTTC

clone size: few
V gene: TRBV6-2/TRBV6-3
J gene: TRBJ2-1
D gene: NA
CDR3 length: 12
CDR3 protein: CASSYSQYEQFF
CDR3 DNA: TGTGCCAGCAGTTACTCGCAGTATGAGCAGTTCTTC

clone size: many
V gene: TRBV7-9
J gene: TRBJ2-1
D gene: NA
CDR3 length: 14
CDR3 protein: CASSLVRGYNEQFF
CDR3 DNA: TGTGCCAGCAGCTTAGTAAGGGGGTACAATGAGCAGTTCTTC

clone size: few
V gene: TRBV29-1
J gene: TRBJ2-5
D gene: NA
CDR3 length: 14
CDR3 protein: CSVGVGGFQETQYF
CDR3 DNA: TGCAGCGTAGGCGTCGGGGGCTTCCAAGAGACCCAGTACTTC

clone size: many
V gene: TRBV6-2/TRBV6-3
J gene: TRBJ2-1
D gene: NA
CDR3 length: 13
CDR3 protein: CASSYLSFNEQFF
CDR3 DNA: TGTGCCAGCAGTTATCTGTCGTTTAATGAGCAGTTCTTC

clone size: NA
V gene: TRBV11-2
J gene: TRBJ2-3
D gene: TRBD2
CDR3 length: 21
CDR3 protein: CASSFPPLESGRVPITDTQYF
CDR3 DNA: TGTGCCAGCAGCTTTCCACCACTCGAGAGCGGGAGGGTCCCTATCACAGATACGCAGTATTTT

clone size: many
V gene: TRBV7-9
J gene: TRBJ2-1
D gene: NA
CDR3 length: 15
CDR3 protein: CASSLSTGTYNEQFF
CDR3 DNA: TGTGCCAGCAGCTTATCGACAGGGACTTACAATGAGCAGTTCTTC

clone size: NA
V gene: TRBV6-2/TRBV6-3
J gene: TRBJ1-5
D gene: TRBD1
CDR3 length: 16
CDR3 protein: CASRRTRDSLNQPQHF
CDR3 DNA: TGTGCCAGCAGGCGCACCCGGGACAGCTTGAATCAGCCCCAGCATTTT

clone size: NA
V gene: TRBV7-9
J gene: TRBJ1-1
D gene: TRBD1
CDR3 length: 12
CDR3 protein: CASGGQGTEAFF
CDR3 DNA: TGTGCCAGTGGGGGACAGGGCACTGAAGCTTTCTTT

clone size: many
V gene: TRBV7-9
J gene: TRBJ2-7
D gene: NA
CDR3 length: 17
CDR3 protein: CASSSSERRQSSYEQYF
CDR3 DNA: TGTGCCAGCAGCTCGAGTGAGCGGCGTCAGAGCTCCTACGAGCAGTACTTC

clone size: NA
V gene: TRBV7-9
J gene: TRBJ2-5
D gene: NA
CDR3 length: 12
CDR3 protein: CASSLGTETQYF
CDR3 DNA: TGTGCCAGCAGCTTAGGGACGGAGACCCAGTACTTC